The 19 T cell receptor beta chains listed next were all sequenced from one sample in a study of blood T cells in healthy people across ages. It was with a sample-barcoded 5' primer and a J-beta primer mix that a second PCR of roughly 6 to 11 cycles was run. TCRdb reanalysed the 5' RACE reads using MiXCR and keeps one entry per CDR3 protein. Of roughly 1.5 million distinct CDR3 sequences in the sample, about 42% were seen once. Sample: blood. Receptors were obtained from a woman aged 18-29 years in good health.

This clonotype has only a few counts. This rearrangement joins TRBV4-3 to TRBJ2-3; 8 bases align to TRBD2. Germline-derived CDR1 and CDR2 are LGHNA and YSLEER. The CDR3 is made up of 17 amino acids. Germline trimming cut 4 bases from V and 2 bases from J; bases unmatched to any gene: 11. The CDR3 nucleotides are TGCGCCAGCAGCCCCCTCCCTTTTAGCGGGATCACAGATACGCAGTATTTT. This codes for CASSPLPFSGITDTQYF.

This clonotype has just a few counts. This chain connects TRBV23-1 to TRBJ2-7; the D call may be TRBD1 or TRBD2 (5 bases each). TRBV23-1 is identified as an open reading frame with a role that is uncertain. Trimming took 6 bases from V and 12 from J, leaving 15 bases between them. The CDR3 sequence is 11 residues long. For the CDR3, the DNA is TGCGCCAGCAGCCGACGGACGGGGCGGTACTTC. Its protein is CASSRRTGRYF.

The chain links TRBV3-1 to TRBJ2-3; perhaps TRBD1 as D (5 bases). Germline CDR1 and CDR2: LGHDT and YNNKEL (reference sequence). The CDR3 runs to 13 residues. V was trimmed by 3 bases and J by 7 bases, leaving 11 bases between them. CDR3 sequence: CASSQSRQNTQYF. CDR3 sequence (DNA): TGTGCCAGCAGCCAGTCGCGACAGAATACGCAGTATTTT.

This clonotype was observed a few times. The V call is TRBV3-1, the J call TRBJ2-7, with 9 bases lining up with TRBD1. This CDR3 region has 14 residues. CDR1 and CDR2 (germline): LGHDT, YNNKEL (reference sequence). Trimming at V came to 4 bases and at J to 3 bases, leaving 4 bases not matched to a gene. This chain's CDR3 is CASSRRTGVYEQYF. DNA for the CDR3: TGTGCCAGCAGCCGACGGACAGGGGTCTACGAGCAGTACTTC.

In its sample, this clonotype was seen a few times. The chain joins TRBV4-3 to TRBJ2-5; no reliable D call. Trimming removed 0 bases at V and 1 base at J, with 9 bases between. Germline V gene sequence: CDR1 LGHNA, CDR2 YSLEER. The CDR3 is made up of 15 amino acids. CDR3 region: CASSQEMAPQETQYF. CDR3 in DNA: TGCGCCAGCAGCCAAGAAATGGCCCCCCAAGAGACCCAGTACTTC.

This CDR3 reads CASSFLTGSTYNEQFF. The CDR3 coding sequence is TGTGCCAGCAGCTTCCTCACCGGGAGTACCTACAATGAGCAGTTCTTC. The V gene is TRBV5-4, the J gene TRBJ2-1; weak D call: TRBD2 (6 bases). The CDR3 is made up of 16 amino acids. The V gene's germline CDR1 is SGHNT and CDR2 YYREEE (reference sequence). Deletions cut 2 bases from V and 2 bases from J, with 14 bases between.

In DNA, the CDR3 is TGCAGTGCTAGAGATCTCGGCGGTTTAATGGGTAATTCACCCCTCCACTTT. The encoded protein is CSARDLGGLMGNSPLHF. The chain recombines TRBV20-1 with TRBJ1-6, with D unclear. Per the germline V gene, CDR1 is DFQATT and CDR2 is SNEGSKA (reference sequence). This CDR3 contains 17 residues. The V end was cut by 0 bases, the J end by 6 bases, with 18 bases between.

For the CDR3, the DNA is TGCGCCAGCAGCCAAGGATCGCGGGTTACCGGGGAGCTGTTTTTT. Translation gives CASSQGSRVTGELFF. The chain couples TRBV4-3 to TRBJ2-2; TRBD2 might be the D (5 bases). Trimming removed 1 base at V and 5 bases at J, with 11 bases between. CDR3 length equals 15 residues. From germline, CDR1 is LGHNA and CDR2 YSLEER.

The J gene is TRBJ2-7, the V gene TRBV12-5, with TRBD2 matching over 10 bases. CDR1 is LGHNT, CDR2 FRNRAP, per germline. Germline trimming cut 3 bases from V and 7 bases from J; bases unmatched to any gene: 12. The CDR3 loop spans 16 amino acids. In DNA, the CDR3 is TGTGCTAGTGGTTTAGGTAGCGGGGGGTCCTACAATGAGCAGTACTTC. Its translation is CASGLGSGGSYNEQYF.

Ten or more counts support this clonotype. V and J are TRBV4-1 and TRBJ2-5, with D perhaps matching TRBD1 (6 bases). CDR3 length: 16 amino acids. Between the trimmed V and J ends, which lost 0 bases and 7 bases, there was a span of 18 bases. Germline loops: CDR1 MGHRA, CDR2 YSYEKL. CDR3 protein: CASSQDGRAGDLTQYF. Here the CDR3 DNA reads TGCGCCAGCAGCCAAGATGGTAGGGCAGGGGATTTGACCCAGTACTTC.

This chain joins TRBV29-1 and TRBJ1-4; D might be TRBD1 (6 bases). The germline CDR1 and CDR2 sequences are SQVTM and ANQGSEA. Deletions cut 6 bases from V and 7 bases from J, with 12 bases between. CDR3 size: 12 residues. Written as DNA, the CDR3 is TGCAGCGTGACGGGACACGGTGAAAAACTGTTTTTT. Protein: CSVTGHGEKLFF.

This rearrangement joins TRBV5-1 to TRBJ2-5; 9 bases match TRBD1. V shed 0 bases and J 5 bases; nucleotides not matched to a gene: 2. There are 14 residues in the CDR3. Looked up from germline, CDR1 is SGHRS and CDR2 is YFSETQ. The CDR3 coding sequence is TGCGCCAGCAGCTTGGTACAGGGGGCCGAGACCCAGTACTTC. It translates to CASSLVQGAETQYF.

The V and J genes are TRBV12-3 or TRBV12-4 and TRBJ1-4; no firm D call. The CDR3 contains 13 residues. V lost 7 bases, J lost 6 bases, and 12 bases lay in between. CDR3 DNA sequence: TGTGCCAGCACCGACTTTCAGGATGAAAAACTGTTTTTT. Translation: CASTDFQDEKLFF.

This clonotype was detected only a few times. V usage is TRBV12-3 or TRBV12-4 and J usage is TRBJ2-5; no definite D call. This CDR3 region has 14 residues. V was pared by 5 bases and J by 4 bases, with 14 bases between. CDR3 DNA sequence: TGTGCCAGCAGTCCCCGACGGAACACAGAGACCCAGTACTTC. Protein sequence: CASSPRRNTETQYF.

This clonotype was seen a few times. CDR3 bases: TGTGCCAGCAGCTTAGTGGTCAGGGACACCGGGGAGCTGTTTTTT. It encodes CASSLVVRDTGELFF. The genes are TRBV11-2 and TRBJ2-2, with TRBD1 as a possible D gene (5 bases). V lost 1 base to trimming and J lost 3 bases, with 9 bases between them. Germline CDR1 reads SGHAT; CDR2 reads FQNNGV. The CDR3 spans 15 residues.

This chain connects TRBV2 to TRBJ2-7; 7 nucleotides align to TRBD2. The CDR3 consists of 15 residues. The V segment lost 6 bases and the J segment 7 bases; nucleotides outside the gene matches: 15. Germline CDR1 reads SNHLY; CDR2 reads FYNNEI. The CDR3: CASRARDYSYNEQYF. DNA of the CDR3: TGTGCCAGCAGGGCCCGGGACTATTCGTACAATGAGCAGTACTTC.

This chain joins TRBV5-5 and TRBJ1-2; D might be TRBD1 (5 bases). CDR1 is SGHKS, CDR2 YYEKEE, per germline (reference sequence). V dropped 5 bases and J dropped 3 bases, with 11 bases sitting between them. This CDR3 region has 13 residues. CDR3 sequence: CASSSGTHYGYTF. CDR3 DNA: TGTGCCAGCAGTTCCGGGACCCACTATGGCTACACCTTC.

The V and J genes are TRBV29-1 and TRBJ1-1; the D is unclear. Germline V gives CDR1 SQVTM, CDR2 ANQGSEA. The V end was cut by 4 bases, the J end by 0 bases, with 9 bases between. The CDR3 length is 13 residues. CDR3 sequence: CSVGGSMNTEAFF. In nucleotides, the CDR3 is TGCAGCGTTGGCGGGTCCATGAACACTGAAGCTTTCTTT.

V and J are TRBV20-1 and TRBJ1-1; D gene unclear. This CDR3 has 10 residues. In germline, CDR1 is DFQATT, CDR2 SNEGSKA (reference sequence). Trimming shortened V by 5 bases and J by 3 bases, and 4 bases separated the two germline ends. The CDR3 coding sequence is TGCAGTGCTTTACACACTGAAGCTTTCTTT. It translates to CSALHTEAFF.